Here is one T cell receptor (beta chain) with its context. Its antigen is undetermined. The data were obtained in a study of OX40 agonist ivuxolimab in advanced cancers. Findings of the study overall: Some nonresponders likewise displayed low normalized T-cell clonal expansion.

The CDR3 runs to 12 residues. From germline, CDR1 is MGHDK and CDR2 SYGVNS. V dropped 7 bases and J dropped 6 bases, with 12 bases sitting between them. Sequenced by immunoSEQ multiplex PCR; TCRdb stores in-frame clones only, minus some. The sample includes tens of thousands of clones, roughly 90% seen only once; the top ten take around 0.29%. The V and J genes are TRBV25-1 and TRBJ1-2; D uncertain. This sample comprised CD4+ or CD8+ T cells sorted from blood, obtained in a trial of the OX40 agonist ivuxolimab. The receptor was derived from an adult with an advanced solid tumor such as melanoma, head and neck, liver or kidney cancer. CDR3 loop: CASTESGNGYTF. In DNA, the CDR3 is TGTGCCAGCACCGAGTCTGGGAATGGCTACACCTTC.